This T cell receptor beta chain comes out of a study of T cell responses to AZD1222 COVID-19 vaccine. General study results and limits: Females made up more of the donors, who were largely white British, and clonal diversity may have come out too low. Spike-wide vaccine-associated CD4 TCRs dominated at 160-218 and 743-854.

Investigators merged groups given second doses at roughly 4 or roughly 12 weeks. This clone occurred a few times. The antigen remains unidentified. The method was immunoSEQ multiplex PCR; TCRdb's version includes in-frame clones alone and lacks a portion of them. The table has around 120,000 clones, approximately 90% seen once. The sequencing here drew on peripheral blood, taken 28 days after the second AZD1222 dose. The source of this sequence is an adult who received the AZD1222 COVID-19 vaccine.

The CDR3 DNA sequence: TGTGCCAGCAGCTTGGTTCAGACTGCCTACGAGCAGTACTTC. This encodes CASSLVQTAYEQYF. The chain combines TRBV5-5 with TRBJ2-7, with no clear D. Trimming took 0 bases from V and 2 from J, leaving 9 bases between them. The CDR3 totals 14 residues. CDR1 is SGHKS and CDR2 is YYEKEE in the germline V gene (reference sequence).